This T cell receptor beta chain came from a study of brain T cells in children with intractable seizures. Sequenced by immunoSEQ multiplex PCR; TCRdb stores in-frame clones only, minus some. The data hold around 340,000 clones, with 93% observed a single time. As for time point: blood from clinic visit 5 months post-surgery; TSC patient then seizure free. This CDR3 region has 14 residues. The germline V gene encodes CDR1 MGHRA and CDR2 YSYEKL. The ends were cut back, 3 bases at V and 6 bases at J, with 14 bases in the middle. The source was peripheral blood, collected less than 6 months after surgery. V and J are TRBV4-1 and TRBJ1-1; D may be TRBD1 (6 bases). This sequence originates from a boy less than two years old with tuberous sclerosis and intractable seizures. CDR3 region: CASSHFGGRAEAFF. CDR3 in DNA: TGCGCCAGCAGCCATTTCGGGGGCAGGGCTGAAGCTTTCTTT.